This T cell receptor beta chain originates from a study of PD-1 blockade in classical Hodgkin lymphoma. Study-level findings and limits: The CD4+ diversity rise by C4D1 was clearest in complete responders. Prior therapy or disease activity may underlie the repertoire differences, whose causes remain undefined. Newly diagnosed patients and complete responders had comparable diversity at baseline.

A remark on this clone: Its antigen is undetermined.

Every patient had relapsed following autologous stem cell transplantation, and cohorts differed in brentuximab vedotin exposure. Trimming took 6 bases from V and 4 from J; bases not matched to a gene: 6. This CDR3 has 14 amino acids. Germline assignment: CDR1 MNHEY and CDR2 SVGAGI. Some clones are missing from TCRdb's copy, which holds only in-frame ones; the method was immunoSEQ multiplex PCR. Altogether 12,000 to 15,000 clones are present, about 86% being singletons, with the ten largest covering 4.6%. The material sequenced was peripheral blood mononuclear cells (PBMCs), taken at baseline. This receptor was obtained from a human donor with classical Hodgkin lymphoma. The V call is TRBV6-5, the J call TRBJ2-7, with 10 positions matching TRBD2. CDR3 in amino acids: CASRTASGSYEQYF. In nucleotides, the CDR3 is TGTGCCAGCAGGACGGCTAGCGGGAGTTACGAGCAGTACTTC.